The entry below describes one TCR beta chain. Only a few counts were recorded for this clonotype. This clone's antigen is unknown. No base qualities exist here, and no much larger clone lies one base off it. The CDR3 spans 12 residues, from the cysteine through the phenylalanine. Only the CDR3 DNA stays, 36 bases, in frame from base 1. At the junction V is shortened by 7 bases and J by 8 bases, with 14 bases in between. CDR1 and CDR2 are drawn from the germline V gene: MDHEN, SYDVKM. This sample is drawn from a study (dated by TCRdb to 2016 to 2017). The library was obtained by RT-PCR. Sequencing was carried out with an Illumina MiSeq. TCRdb cleaned the public reads at Q25 with fastp, built clones with MiXCR and kept in-frame beta chains. For every CDR3 protein sequence, its rows merge into one entry that carries the most common genes and DNA. The sample table contains around 700,000 distinct CDR3 sequences; only one count was recorded for 13% to 15% of them. Roughly 3.9% of the sample belongs to the ten largest clones.

Sample: memory CD4+ T cells from blood. The rearrangement joined TRBV28 to TRBJ1-2, and the D gene may be TRBD1, 5 bases matching. The clonotype originates from a female donor in good health, serving as a healthy control. The CDR3 protein: CASTLRGIGYTF. The DNA sequence is TGTGCCAGCACCTTACGGGGGATCGGCTACACCTTC.